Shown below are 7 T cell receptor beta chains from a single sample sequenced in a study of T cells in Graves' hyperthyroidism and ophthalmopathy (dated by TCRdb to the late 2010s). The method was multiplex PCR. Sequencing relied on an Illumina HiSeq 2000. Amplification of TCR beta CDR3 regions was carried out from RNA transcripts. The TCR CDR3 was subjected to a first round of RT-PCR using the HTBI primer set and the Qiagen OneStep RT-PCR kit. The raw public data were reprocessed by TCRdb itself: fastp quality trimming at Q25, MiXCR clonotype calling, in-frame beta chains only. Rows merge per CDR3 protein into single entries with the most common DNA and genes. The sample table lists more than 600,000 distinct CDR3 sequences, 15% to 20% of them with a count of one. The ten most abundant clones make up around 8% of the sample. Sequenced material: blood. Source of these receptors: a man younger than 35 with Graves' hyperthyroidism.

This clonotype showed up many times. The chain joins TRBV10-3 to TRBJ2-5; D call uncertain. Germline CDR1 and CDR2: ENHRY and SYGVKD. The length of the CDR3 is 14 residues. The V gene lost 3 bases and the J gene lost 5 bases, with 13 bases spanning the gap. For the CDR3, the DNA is TGTGCCATCAGTGACCCTCTCGCGAGGGAGACCCAGTACTTC. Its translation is CAISDPLARETQYF.

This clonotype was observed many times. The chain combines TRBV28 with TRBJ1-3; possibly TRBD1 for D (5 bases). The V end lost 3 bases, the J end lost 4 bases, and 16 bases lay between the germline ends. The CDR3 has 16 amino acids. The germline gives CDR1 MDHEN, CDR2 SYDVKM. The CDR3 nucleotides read TGTGCCAGCAGTTTTAGGGGCCTCCCTACCGGAAACACCATATATTTT. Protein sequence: CASSFRGLPTGNTIYF.

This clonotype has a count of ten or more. The CDR3 is CASSLGRTSGKADTQYF. In nucleotides, the CDR3 is TGTGCCAGCAGCTTAGGCAGAACTAGCGGGAAGGCAGATACGCAGTATTTT. The V call is TRBV7-3, the J call TRBJ2-3; 10 positions agree with TRBD2. Losses at the gene ends were 2 bases for V and 4 bases for J; bases not matched to a gene: 9. Germline values: CDR1 SGHTA, CDR2 FQGTGA. This CDR3 region has 17 residues.

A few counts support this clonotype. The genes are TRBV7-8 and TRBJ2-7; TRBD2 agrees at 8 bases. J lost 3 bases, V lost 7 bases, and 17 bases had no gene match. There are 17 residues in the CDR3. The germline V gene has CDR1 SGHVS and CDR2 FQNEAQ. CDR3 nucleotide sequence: TGTGCCAGCACCATAAATCCAGCGGGAGCGCCCGACTACGAGCAGTACTTC. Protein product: CASTINPAGAPDYEQYF.

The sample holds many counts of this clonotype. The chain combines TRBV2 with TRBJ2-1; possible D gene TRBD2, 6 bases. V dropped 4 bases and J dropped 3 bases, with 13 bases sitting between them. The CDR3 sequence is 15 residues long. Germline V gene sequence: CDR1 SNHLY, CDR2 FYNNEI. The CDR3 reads CASSANGGLYNEQFF. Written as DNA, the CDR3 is TGTGCCAGCAGTGCAAACGGGGGACTCTACAATGAGCAGTTCTTC.

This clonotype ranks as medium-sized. Here the CDR3 reads CASSPTTPDENTGELFF. The CDR3 DNA reads as TGTGCCAGCAGTCCCACGACCCCTGATGAGAACACCGGGGAGCTGTTTTTT. V and J are TRBV6-2 or TRBV6-3 and TRBJ2-2; no firm D call. V was pared by 5 bases and J by 1 base, with 17 bases between. Germline values: CDR1 MNHEY, CDR2 SVGEGT. The CDR3 is made up of 17 amino acids.

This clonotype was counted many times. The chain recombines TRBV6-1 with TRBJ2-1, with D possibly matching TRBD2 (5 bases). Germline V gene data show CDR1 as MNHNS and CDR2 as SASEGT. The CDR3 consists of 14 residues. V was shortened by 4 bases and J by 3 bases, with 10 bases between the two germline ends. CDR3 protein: CASSASRGYNEQFF. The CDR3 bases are TGTGCCAGCAGTGCTAGTCGGGGCTACAATGAGCAGTTCTTC.